The rows below give T cell receptor beta chains drawn from one sample of a study of T cells in Graves' hyperthyroidism and ophthalmopathy. A single record per CDR3 protein comes from TCRdb applying MiXCR to the multiplex PCR reads. The sample consists of 500,000 to 600,000 distinct CDR3 sequences, 16% of them appearing once. The source material was blood. The source is a woman aged 18-29 years with Graves' hyperthyroidism. The CDR3 runs from the conserved cysteine through the conserved F or W. D genes are given only for firm matches. The size of a clone is reported for some rows only, either as once, few or many, or as a class for expanded clones.

D gene,clone size,V gene,J gene,CDR3 protein,CDR3 DNA
NA,few,TRBV19,TRBJ1-2,CASSNGQRYYGYTF,TGTGCCAGTAGTAACGGACAGAGGTACTATGGCTACACCTTC
NA,few,TRBV18,TRBJ2-5,CASSPIQAGNQETQYF,TGTGCCAGCTCTCCGATCCAGGCAGGAAACCAAGAGACCCAGTACTTC
TRBD2,NA,TRBV12-3/TRBV12-4,TRBJ2-2,CASRTSGKNTGELFF,TGTGCCAGCAGGACTAGCGGGAAGAACACCGGGGAGCTGTTTTTT
NA,few,TRBV7-2,TRBJ2-1,CASSLGQKYNEQFF,TGTGCCAGCAGCTTGGGGCAGAAATACAATGAGCAGTTCTTC
NA,NA,TRBV7-9,TRBJ1-4,CASSQDSGEKLFF,TGTGCCAGCAGCCAAGACAGTGGGGAAAAACTGTTTTTT
NA,many,TRBV2,TRBJ2-7,CASRHSGQGIYEQYF,TGTGCCAGCCGCCATTCTGGTCAAGGTATTTACGAGCAGTACTTC
NA,many,TRBV12-3/TRBV12-4,TRBJ1-6,CASSGDGQGAYNSPLHF,TGTGCCAGCAGTGGGGACGGACAAGGGGCTTATAATTCACCCCTCCACTTT
NA,few,TRBV27,TRBJ2-2,CASRSPGHYANTGELFF,TGTGCCAGCAGATCACCGGGACATTACGCGAACACCGGGGAGCTGTTTTTT
TRBD2,NA,TRBV2,TRBJ2-3,CASIPLISGAGGPNTQYF,TGTGCGAGCATACCCCTTATATCGGGAGCGGGAGGGCCAAATACGCAGTATTTT
TRBD2,NA,TRBV12-5,TRBJ2-1,CASGPSGGVYNEQFF,TGTGCTAGTGGCCCTAGCGGGGGGGTTTACAATGAGCAGTTCTTC
NA,many,TRBV7-2,TRBJ2-1,CASSSVGEQFF,TGTGCCAGCAGCTCCGTGGGTGAGCAGTTCTTC
TRBD1,many,TRBV5-1,TRBJ2-2,CASSLLTGGTGELFF,TGCGCCAGCAGCTTACTGACAGGGGGCACCGGGGAGCTGTTTTTT
TRBD1,few,TRBV6-1,TRBJ2-1,CASSGTGFRSYNEQFF,TGTGCCAGCAGTGGGACAGGGTTTAGGTCCTACAATGAGCAGTTCTTC
NA,few,TRBV6-5,TRBJ1-3,CASSYSPGTGGNTIYF,TGTGCCAGCAGTTACTCCCCCGGGACGGGTGGAAACACCATATATTTT
TRBD2,many,TRBV20-1,TRBJ2-7,CSAPGLAGKRSEQYF,TGCAGTGCTCCGGGACTAGCGGGAAAGAGGTCCGAGCAGTACTTC
NA,many,TRBV7-2,TRBJ1-2,CASSLFTDYGYTF,TGTGCCAGCAGCTTATTCACAGACTATGGCTACACCTTC
NA,NA,TRBV3-1,TRBJ1-5,CASSLARANQPQHF,TGTGCCAGCAGCCTTGCTAGAGCCAATCAGCCCCAGCATTTT
TRBD1,NA,TRBV12-3/TRBV12-4,TRBJ2-3,CASRHPGQSDGDTQYF,TGTGCCAGCAGGCACCCGGGACAGTCCGACGGAGATACGCAGTATTTT
TRBD1,many,TRBV6-5,TRBJ1-6,CASSYGTGVRGGSPLHF,TGTGCCAGCAGTTACGGGACAGGGGTTCGAGGGGGTTCACCCCTCCACTTT
NA,NA,TRBV18,TRBJ2-1,CASSPLVPGQGFPYNEQFF,TGTGCCAGCTCACCACTAGTCCCGGGGCAGGGGTTTCCCTACAATGAGCAGTTCTTC
TRBD2,few,TRBV7-9,TRBJ2-7,CASSLAGLAGGRSSYEQYF,TGTGCCAGCAGCTTAGCTGGACTAGCGGGAGGGAGGAGCTCCTACGAGCAGTACTTC
TRBD2,many,TRBV6-1,TRBJ2-5,CASFTSGRSETQYF,TGTGCCAGCTTCACTAGCGGGAGATCGGAGACCCAGTACTTC
NA,NA,TRBV19,TRBJ1-6,CASSSPNSPLHF,TGTGCCAGTAGTAGCCCTAATTCACCCCTCCACTTT
NA,NA,TRBV14,TRBJ1-2,CASSQFGGGYTF,TGTGCCAGCAGCCAATTTGGCGGAGGCTACACCTTC
NA,NA,TRBV6-2/TRBV6-3,TRBJ2-3,CASSYGTLTDTQYF,TGTGCCAGCAGTTACGGGACCTTGACAGATACGCAGTATTTT